The 19 T cell receptor beta chains below all came from one sample that was sequenced in a study of cytotoxic CD8 clonotypes in ibrutinib-treated CLL. Profiling relied on immunoSEQ multiplex PCR, and the TCRdb table lists in-frame clones only, not all of them. This sample has under 150,000 clones, with less than 95% found just once. This material consisted of PBMCs, taken after 12 months of ibrutinib treatment. These receptors came from a human donor with chronic lymphocytic leukemia.

The rearrangement joins TRBV18 to TRBJ2-1; D might be TRBD2 (6 bases). CDR3 length: 14 amino acids. CDR1 and CDR2 from the germline V gene are KGHSH and LQKENI. V was clipped by 6 bases and J by 7 bases, with 16 bases between them. CDR3 DNA: TGTGCCAGCTCGCGTGGGACTGTACGTAATGAGCAGTTCTTC. This encodes CASSRGTVRNEQFF.

The chain has TRBV4-3 and TRBJ2-3, with D possibly being TRBD1 or TRBD2 (5 bases each). V gave up 5 bases and J gave up 0 bases, with 12 bases separating them. CDR1 and CDR2 from the germline V gene are LGHNA and YSLEER. This CDR3 contains 15 residues. CDR3 region: CASSREYRSTDTQYF. CDR3 bases: TGCGCCAGCAGCAGGGAGTACAGGAGCACAGATACGCAGTATTTT.

The chain recombines TRBV6-5 with TRBJ2-3, with D uncertain. This CDR3 has 15 residues. Germline-derived CDR1 and CDR2 are MNHEY and SVGAGI. Trimming took off 3 bases at V and 2 bases at J, with 12 bases between the two ends. Here the CDR3 reads CASSYRPRLTDTQYF. The CDR3 DNA follows: TGTGCCAGCAGTTATAGGCCGAGGCTCACAGATACGCAGTATTTT.

The chain combines TRBV6-6 with TRBJ2-7; 9 nucleotides match TRBD1. Germline lookup yields CDR1 MNHNY and CDR2 SVGAGI (reference sequence). CDR3 length: 14 amino acids. J gave up 7 bases and V 5 bases, and 9 bases lay outside the gene matches. The CDR3: CASSRQGDYGEQYF. The CDR3 nucleotides read TGTGCCAGCAGTCGACAGGGGGATTATGGGGAGCAGTACTTC.

This chain uses TRBV27 with TRBJ2-2; D might be TRBD2 (6 bases). Germline V lookup: CDR1 MNHEY, CDR2 SMNVEV (reference sequence). The CDR3 is 12 amino acids. The V end was cut by 8 bases, the J end by 5 bases, with 9 bases between. The CDR3 region is CASHGTTGELFF. In DNA form, the CDR3 reads TGTGCCAGCCACGGGACTACCGGGGAGCTGTTTTTT.

The rearrangement uses TRBV19 and TRBJ1-1, with a possible D match to TRBD1 (6 bases). Germline loops: CDR1 LNHDA, CDR2 SQIVND (reference sequence). This CDR3 is built from 14 residues. The V gene lost 2 bases and the J gene lost 0 bases, with 7 bases spanning the gap. The chain's CDR3 is CASSIKGVNTEAFF. CDR3 in DNA: TGTGCCAGTAGTATAAAGGGGGTGAACACTGAAGCTTTCTTT. Drawing the rest from reference TRBV19 and TRBJ1-1, the complete variable domain is DGGITQSPKYLFRKEGQNVTLSCEQNLNHDAMYWYRQDPGQGLRLIYYSQIVNDFQKGDIAEGYSVSREKKESFPLTVTSAQKNPTAFYLCASSIKGVNTEAFFGQGTRLTVV.

The chain combines TRBV28 with TRBJ1-2; D perhaps matches TRBD1 (5 bases). The V gene's germline CDR1 is MDHEN and CDR2 SYDVKM. The V end lost 4 bases, the J end lost 4 bases, and 13 bases lay between the germline ends. The CDR3 runs 14 residues. In nucleotides, the CDR3 is TGTGCCAGCAGTTCCATAGACAGTTCCTATGGCTACACCTTC. The encoded protein is CASSSIDSSYGYTF.

This chain uses TRBV27 with TRBJ1-5; D not certain. Germline CDR1 reads MNHEY; CDR2 reads SMNVEV (reference sequence). The length of the CDR3 is 14 residues. V lost 3 bases, J lost 3 bases, and 9 bases lay in between. The CDR3, as DNA: TGTGCCAGCAGTTTGAAGGTGAACAATCAGCCCCAGCATTTT. It is translated as CASSLKVNNQPQHF.

The chain recombines TRBV19 with TRBJ2-1; D might be TRBD2 (6 bases). Germline CDR1 is LNHDA and CDR2 is SQIVND (reference sequence). Trimming pared 5 bases from V and 9 bases from J, leaving 20 bases between. The CDR3 sequence is 15 residues long. CDR3 residues: CASSLVTSWWSEQFF. The CDR3 nucleotides read TGTGCCAGTAGTTTAGTCACTAGCTGGTGGTCTGAGCAGTTCTTC. Full variable domain (remainder filled in from reference TRBV19 and TRBJ2-1): DGGITQSPKYLFRKEGQNVTLSCEQNLNHDAMYWYRQDPGQGLRLIYYSQIVNDFQKGDIAEGYSVSREKKESFPLTVTSAQKNPTAFYLCASSLVTSWWSEQFFGPGTRLTVL.

This rearrangement joins TRBV27 to TRBJ2-5; TRBD1 is a possible D gene (5 bases). Germline V gives CDR1 MNHEY, CDR2 SMNVEV (reference sequence). Trimming removed 2 bases from V and 4 bases from J, with 11 bases in between. This CDR3 region has 14 residues. The CDR3 DNA reads as TGTGCCAGCAGTTTACAGGGTATCCTAGAGACCCAGTACTTC. The encoded protein is CASSLQGILETQYF.

The rearrangement joins TRBV2 to TRBJ2-2, with 12 bases lining up with TRBD2. The CDR3 totals 15 residues. V shed 6 bases and J 7 bases; nucleotides not matched to a gene: 6. CDR1 is SNHLY and CDR2 is FYNNEI in the germline V gene. CDR3: CASSRLAGASGELFF. Written as DNA, the CDR3 is TGTGCCAGCAGCAGACTAGCGGGAGCTAGCGGGGAGCTGTTTTTT.

This chain links TRBV7-9 with TRBJ2-1; D may be TRBD2 (6 bases). V was shortened by 7 bases and J by 8 bases, with 18 bases between the two germline ends. Germline V CDR1 and CDR2: SEHNR, FQNEAQ (reference sequence). The CDR3 runs 14 residues. The CDR3 protein is CASIYTGVADEQFF. The CDR3 DNA sequence: TGTGCCAGCATCTACACGGGAGTCGCTGATGAGCAGTTCTTC.

The chain recombines TRBV4-3 with TRBJ2-7; 9 nucleotides line up with TRBD1. This CDR3 comprises 16 residues. Germline lookup yields CDR1 LGHNA and CDR2 YSLEER. V lost 0 bases, J lost 1 base, and 4 bases stayed unmatched. In DNA, the CDR3 is TGCGCCAGCAGCCAAGATCTTGGGACAGGGTCCTACGAGCAGTACTTC. Translation gives CASSQDLGTGSYEQYF.

V usage is TRBV7-2 and J usage is TRBJ2-1; possibly TRBD2 for D (7 bases). CDR1 and CDR2 from the germline V gene are SGHTA and FQGNSA. The V and J ends lost 0 bases and 8 bases respectively, with 14 bases between them. The CDR3 is 15 residues long. The CDR3 nucleotides are TGTGCCAGCAGCTTAGCGACGCGGGGGCTCGATGAGCAGTTCTTC. It codes for CASSLATRGLDEQFF.

This clone appeared a few times. The chain employs TRBV30 and TRBJ2-7; D is possibly TRBD1 or TRBD2 (5 bases each). Germline CDR1 GTSNPN, CDR2 SVGIG (reference sequence). V lost 6 bases and J 4 bases, leaving 19 bases between the germline ends. This CDR3 region has 14 residues. In DNA form, the CDR3 reads TGTGCCTGCATAAATGAGGGGAGTAAGTACGAGCAGTACTTC. As protein: CACINEGSKYEQYF.

The chain joins TRBV7-8 to TRBJ1-1; D not certain. Trimming removed 5 bases from V and 0 bases from J, with 13 bases in between. CDR1 and CDR2 (germline): SGHVS, FQNEAQ. The CDR3 loop spans 15 amino acids. The CDR3 coding sequence is TGTGCCAGCAGCGCTTGGACTGGACTGAACACTGAAGCTTTCTTT. This codes for CASSAWTGLNTEAFF.

The V call is TRBV7-9, the J call TRBJ2-2; D unresolved. There are 16 residues in the CDR3. Per germline, CDR1 SEHNR and CDR2 FQNEAQ (reference sequence). V was clipped by 5 bases and J by 1 base, with 14 bases between them. The CDR3 nucleotides read TGTGCCAGCAGCCCGGTTCTGAACCTGAACACCGGGGAGCTGTTTTTT. The encoded protein is CASSPVLNLNTGELFF.

V and J are TRBV7-9 and TRBJ1-5, with TRBD1 matching 7 bases. This CDR3 is built from 12 residues. Germline V gene sequence: CDR1 SEHNR, CDR2 FQNEAQ (reference sequence). With V trimmed by 5 bases and J by 10 bases, 5 bases remained unmatched. Here the CDR3 reads CASSPGQVPQHF. DNA for the CDR3: TGTGCCAGCAGCCCCGGACAGGTACCCCAGCATTTT.

The chain joins TRBV4-1 to TRBJ2-1, with D uncertain. V lost 4 bases to trimming and J lost 6 bases, with 7 bases between them. The V gene's germline CDR1 is MGHRA and CDR2 YSYEKL. The CDR3 covers 12 residues. The CDR3 region is CASSPLGNEQFF. In nucleotides, the CDR3 is TGCGCCAGCAGCCCCCTAGGCAATGAGCAGTTCTTC.